This T cell receptor (beta chain) is from a study of cytomegalovirus exposure and HLA in healthy donors. In regard to this clone: Its antigen is still unknown.

V lost 0 bases and J lost 1; bases outside the gene matches: 7. This CDR3 has 18 residues. The germline gives CDR1 SGHKS, CDR2 YYEKEE (reference sequence). With 60 Vbeta and 13 Jbeta primers, the PCR was carried out. Measured with immunoSEQ multiplex PCR; TCRdb has only the in-frame clones, and not every one. The table lists around 50,000 clones, 65% to 90% of them singletons. Study-level results: Across donors, most TCRs were seen rarely, yet some public ones were widespread.

V gene TRBV5-5 combines with J gene TRBJ1-5, with 10 nucleotides matching TRBD1. Sequenced: PBMCs. This sequence was found in a man aged 25-45 years in good health and CMV-seronegative. The CDR3 region is CASSLEWDRGISNQPQHF. The CDR3 DNA reads TGTGCCAGCAGCTTGGAATGGGACAGGGGTATAAGCAATCAGCCCCAGCATTTT.